This T cell receptor beta chain emerged from a study of graft-versus-host responses after intestinal transplantation. Study background: Following induction with anti-thymocyte globulin, all recipients were given tacrolimus and steroids for about 3 years.

Clones were read by immunoSEQ multiplex PCR, and TCRdb kept only the in-frame ones, dropping some. The sample contains around 100,000 clones, approximately 94% of which appear only once. Germline CDR1 LGHNT, CDR2 FRNRAP. The V end lost 5 bases, the J end lost 4 bases, and 14 bases lay between the germline ends. This CDR3 is 14 amino acids long. To note about this clone: The antigen is not known.

The sequencing here drew on unstimulated CD4+ T cells sorted from spleen or lymph node cells, taken before transplant. This TCR came from a human donor who was the organ donor for an intestinal transplant. V gene TRBV12-5 combines with J gene TRBJ2-5; a possible D gene is TRBD1 (5 bases). CDR3 coding DNA: TGTGCTAGTGGTCCGGACACCTCCGGAGAGACCCAGTACTTC. The encoded protein is CASGPDTSGETQYF.